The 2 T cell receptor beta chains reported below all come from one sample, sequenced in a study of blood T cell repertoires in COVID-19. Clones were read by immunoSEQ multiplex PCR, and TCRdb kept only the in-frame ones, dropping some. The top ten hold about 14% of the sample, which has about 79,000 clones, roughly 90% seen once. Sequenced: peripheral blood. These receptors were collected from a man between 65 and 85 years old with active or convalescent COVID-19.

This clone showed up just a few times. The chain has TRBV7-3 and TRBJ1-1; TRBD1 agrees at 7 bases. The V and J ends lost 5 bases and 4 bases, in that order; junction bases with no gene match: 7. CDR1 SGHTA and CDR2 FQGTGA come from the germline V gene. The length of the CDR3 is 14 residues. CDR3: CASSRQGSGTEAFF. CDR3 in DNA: TGTGCCAGCAGCCGACAGGGCAGCGGCACTGAAGCTTTCTTT.

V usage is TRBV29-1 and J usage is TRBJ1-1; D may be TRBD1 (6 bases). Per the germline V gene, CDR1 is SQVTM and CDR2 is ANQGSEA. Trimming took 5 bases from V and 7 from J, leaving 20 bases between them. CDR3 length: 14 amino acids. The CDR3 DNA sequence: TGCAGCGTTCCTTGGTGGGGACACGGAGTTGAAGCTTTCTTT. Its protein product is CSVPWWGHGVEAFF.